A single sample is the source of the 26 T cell receptor beta chains below, sequenced in a study of shared clonotypes between healthy human individuals. Assay used: immunoSEQ multiplex PCR; TCRdb lists only in-frame clones, some missing. The sample holds approximately 2,000,000 clones, 85% to 95% seen once. Sequencing was carried out using naive CD4+ T cells from PBMCs. Subset given: CD45RA+ positively selected. These receptor sequences come from a man aged 18 to 29 in good health. Some clones in this sample may be carry-over from other donors' samples.

The V call is TRBV11-2, the J call TRBJ2-6; D may be TRBD2 (5 bases). Trimming took off 6 bases at V and 4 bases at J, with 10 bases between the two ends. This CDR3 is 14 amino acids long. Looked up from germline, CDR1 is SGHAT and CDR2 is FQNNGV. The CDR3 coding sequence is TGTGCCAGCAGACTAGTGGCCGGGGCCAACGTCCTGACTTTC. This encodes CASRLVAGANVLTF.

This clone appeared a single time. The chain carries TRBV7-2 and TRBJ1-2; 9 bases match TRBD1. CDR3 size: 15 residues. The germline gives CDR1 SGHTA, CDR2 FQGNSA. With 0 bases clipped from V and 8 bases from J, the junction kept 7 bases outside the gene matches. The CDR3 DNA reads as TGTGCCAGCAGCTTAGCTACAGGGGGCCTATACGGCTACACCTTC. It codes for CASSLATGGLYGYTF. The full variable domain, completed using reference TRBV7-2 and TRBJ1-2, is GAGVSQSPSNKVTEKGKDVELRCDPISGHTALYWYRQSLGQGLEFLIYFQGNSAPDKSGLPSDRFSAERTGGSVSTLTIQRTQQEDSAVYLCASSLATGGLYGYTFGSGTRLTVV.

V and J are TRBV6-6 and TRBJ1-1; the D is unclear. Germline V gene lookup returns CDR1 MNHNY and CDR2 SVGAGI (reference sequence). The CDR3 sequence is 15 residues long. V lost 0 bases, J lost 1 base, and 9 bases lay in between. CDR3 coding DNA: TGTGCCAGCAGTTACTCGTCAGTATCGAACACTGAAGCTTTCTTT. Its protein product is CASSYSSVSNTEAFF.

The chain has TRBV5-1 and TRBJ1-2, with 9 bases fitting TRBD1. The CDR3 extends over 13 amino acids. Germline V gene lookup returns CDR1 SGHRS and CDR2 YFSETQ. The V and J ends lost 3 bases and 8 bases, in that order; junction bases with no gene match: 5. The CDR3 coding sequence is TGCGCCAGCAGCTCCACGGGACAGGGAGGCTACACCTTC. Amino acids: CASSSTGQGGYTF.

This rearrangement joins TRBV7-2 to TRBJ2-1; D uncertain. This CDR3 is 15 amino acids long. Germline V gene sequence: CDR1 SGHTA, CDR2 FQGNSA. V was cut by 6 bases and J by 3 bases, with 15 bases left in between. The CDR3 sequence: CASSSGNIHYNEQFF. The DNA for the CDR3 is TGTGCCAGCAGTTCCGGTAACATCCACTACAATGAGCAGTTCTTC.

The chain joins TRBV28 to TRBJ1-2; possibly TRBD1 for D (6 bases). The CDR3 consists of 14 residues. The germline V gene encodes CDR1 MDHEN and CDR2 SYDVKM. The V end was cut by 1 base, the J end by 3 bases, with 9 bases between. This chain's CDR3 is CASSLSGQHYGYTF. CDR3 DNA sequence: TGTGCCAGCAGTTTATCCGGACAGCACTATGGCTACACCTTC.

Concerning this clone: At the DNA level, this CDR3 is encoded by other sequences in the same sample as well. This chain links TRBV28 with TRBJ1-2; D call uncertain. Germline CDR1 is MDHEN and CDR2 is SYDVKM. CDR3 length: 12 residues. Trimming stripped 11 bases from V and 0 bases from J, with 10 bases between. CDR3 in amino acids: CASGFSNYGYTF. Here the CDR3 DNA reads TGTGCCTCCGGTTTTTCTAACTATGGCTACACCTTC.

The rearrangement links TRBV7-3 to TRBJ2-7; TRBD1 matches 7 bases. The V gene end was trimmed by 5 bases and the J gene end by 4 bases; junction bases not matched to a gene: 5. Germline V lookup: CDR1 SGHTA, CDR2 FQGTGA. This CDR3 has 13 residues. The CDR3 DNA is TGTGCCAGCAGCCCCGGGACAGATTACGAGCAGTACTTC. This sequence encodes CASSPGTDYEQYF.

The chain has TRBV6-5 and TRBJ1-5; 7 nucleotides line up with TRBD1. Germline CDR1 reads MNHEY; CDR2 reads SVGAGI. The CDR3 is made up of 15 amino acids. Trimming cost V 4 bases and J 2 bases; bases outside gene matches: 5. This CDR3 is CASSLKGAGNQPQHF. Written as DNA, the CDR3 is TGTGCCAGCAGTTTGAAGGGGGCGGGCAATCAGCCCCAGCATTTT.

The CDR3 DNA follows: TGCGCCAGCAGCCAAGGGACAGGGGACAATGAGCAGTTCTTC. Amino acids: CASSQGTGDNEQFF. The rearrangement joins TRBV4-3 to TRBJ2-1; 9 positions agree with TRBD1. Germline lookup yields CDR1 LGHNA and CDR2 YSLEER. The CDR3 is 14 amino acids. Unmatched junction bases numbered 0, after V lost 1 base and J lost 5 bases.

This rearrangement joins TRBV27 to TRBJ2-1, with 7 bases aligning to TRBD2. Per the germline V gene, CDR1 is MNHEY and CDR2 is SMNVEV (reference sequence). CDR3 length: 15 amino acids. The junction had 12 bases not matched to a gene; V was cut back by 6 bases and J by 7 bases. CDR3 sequence (DNA): TGTGCCAGCAGCTCCAGCGGGAAGGGTGAGAATGAGCAGTTCTTC. Translating it yields CASSSSGKGENEQFF.

This chain joins TRBV7-9 and TRBJ2-1; D is possibly TRBD2 (5 bases). This CDR3 region has 13 residues. V shed 6 bases and J shed 3 bases, with 9 bases lying between them. Germline V lookup: CDR1 SEHNR, CDR2 FQNEAQ (reference sequence). CDR3 amino acids: CASSYSDYNEQFF. The CDR3, as DNA: TGTGCCAGCAGTTATAGCGACTACAATGAGCAGTTCTTC.

The chain has TRBV9 and TRBJ2-2; D unclear. Germline CDR1 and CDR2: SGDLS and YYNGEE. V lost 0 bases to trimming and J lost 6 bases, with 15 bases between them. This CDR3 is 16 amino acids long. CDR3 coding DNA: TGTGCCAGCAGCGTAGAAGGGATCTGGGTCCCCGGGGAGCTGTTTTTT. This gives the protein CASSVEGIWVPGELFF.

V gene TRBV6-5 combines with J gene TRBJ1-1; no clear D gene. Trimming left V 4 bases short and J 5 bases short, with 20 bases between. The CDR3 spans 16 residues. Per the germline V gene, CDR1 is MNHEY and CDR2 is SVGAGI. CDR3 in DNA: TGTGCCAGCAGTTCCGACTTCCCGGCTGAACTGACTGAAGCTTTCTTT. It is translated as CASSSDFPAELTEAFF.

This chain uses TRBV2 with TRBJ2-2; D perhaps matches TRBD1 (5 bases). V lost 7 bases, J lost 5 bases, and 11 bases lay in between. The germline V gene encodes CDR1 SNHLY and CDR2 FYNNEI. This CDR3 is 13 amino acids long. The CDR3 sequence: CASKLTATGELFF. DNA for the CDR3: TGTGCCAGCAAATTGACAGCTACCGGGGAGCTGTTTTTT.

The chain employs TRBV5-4 and TRBJ2-5; TRBD2 matches 9 bases. Losses at the gene ends were 4 bases for V and 4 bases for J; bases not matched to a gene: 8. The CDR3 runs 15 residues. From germline, CDR1 is SGHNT and CDR2 YYREEE (reference sequence). The CDR3 sequence: CASSLSGSGGETQYF. CDR3 sequence (DNA): TGTGCCAGCAGCCTTAGCGGGAGCGGCGGAGAGACCCAGTACTTC.

The chain is built from TRBV5-5 and TRBJ2-1, with a weak D call TRBD2 (5 bases). The CDR3 totals 13 residues. Deletions cut 4 bases from V and 15 bases from J, with 20 bases between. CDR1 SGHKS and CDR2 YYEKEE come from the germline V gene (reference sequence). CDR3: CASSLNSWTGWFF. The DNA of the CDR3 is TGTGCCAGCAGCCTAAATTCATGGACTGGTTGGTTCTTC.

The chain carries TRBV5-1 and TRBJ2-2; D might be TRBD1 (6 bases). Per germline, CDR1 SGHRS and CDR2 YFSETQ. The length of the CDR3 is 14 residues. The V gene lost 0 bases and the J gene lost 5 bases, with 8 bases spanning the gap. CDR3 in DNA: TGCGCCAGCAGCTTGGATCAGGGGACCGGGGAGCTGTTTTTT. Protein: CASSLDQGTGELFF. Full variable domain (remainder filled in from reference TRBV5-1 and TRBJ2-2): KAGVTQTPRYLIKTRGQQVTLSCSPISGHRSVSWYQQTPGQGLQFLFEYFSETQRNKGNFPGRFSGRQFSNSRSEMNVSTLELGDSALYLCASSLDQGTGELFFGEGSRLTVL.

In nucleotides, the CDR3 is TGTGCCAGCAGCTTGGTTGACACTAATTCCTACGAGCAGTACTTC. This sequence encodes CASSLVDTNSYEQYF. V gene TRBV5-4 combines with J gene TRBJ2-7; D gene unclear. Germline values: CDR1 SGHNT, CDR2 YYREEE (reference sequence). V was trimmed by 0 bases and J by 1 base, leaving 11 bases between them. The CDR3 runs 15 residues.

CDR3 DNA: TGTGCCAGCAGCTTTTTAGAGCAGTACTTC. It encodes CASSFLEQYF. This rearrangement joins TRBV5-8 to TRBJ2-7; D is unresolved. V shed 2 bases and J shed 7 bases, with 4 bases lying between them. This CDR3 spans 10 amino acids. Germline CDR1 reads SGHTS; CDR2 reads YDEGEE.

This chain joins TRBV19 and TRBJ2-7; 11 positions match TRBD1. This CDR3 has 15 amino acids. With V trimmed by 4 bases and J by 3 bases, 5 bases remained unmatched. Per germline, CDR1 LNHDA and CDR2 SQIVND (reference sequence). CDR3 in amino acids: CASSRPGQGVYEQYF. DNA of the CDR3: TGTGCCAGTAGTAGGCCGGGACAGGGGGTCTACGAGCAGTACTTC.

The chain recombines TRBV28 with TRBJ2-7, with D unresolved. CDR1 is MDHEN, CDR2 SYDVKM, per germline. Trimming left V 7 bases short and J 5 bases short, with 18 bases between. This CDR3 contains 14 residues. The CDR3 nucleotides are TGTGCCAGCAAGGGTGCTCAATCCCTCCACGAGCAGTACTTC. Translation gives CASKGAQSLHEQYF.

The rearrangement joins TRBV5-4 to TRBJ2-3, with D perhaps matching TRBD1 (6 bases). Germline V gives CDR1 SGHNT, CDR2 YYREEE (reference sequence). CDR3 length equals 18 residues. V was pared by 5 bases and J by 2 bases, with 24 bases between. The CDR3, as DNA: TGTGCCAGCAGTTCGTCCTGGGGACACAAATCCAACACAGATACGCAGTATTTT. Protein sequence: CASSSSWGHKSNTDTQYF.

In its sample, this clone was seen a few times. The chain combines TRBV29-1 with TRBJ1-1; D gene ambiguous. Germline V gives CDR1 SQVTM, CDR2 ANQGSEA. Deletions cut 5 bases from V and 1 base from J, with 5 bases between. The CDR3 runs 11 residues. CDR3 in amino acids: CSVSGNTEAFF. As DNA, the CDR3 is TGCAGCGTTTCCGGGAACACTGAAGCTTTCTTT.

As concerns this clone: The identical CDR3 is also encoded by other nucleotide sequences in the sample. V usage is TRBV2 and J usage is TRBJ2-7, with 7 positions matching TRBD2. This CDR3 spans 12 amino acids. CDR1 is SNHLY, CDR2 FYNNEI, per germline. Trimming removed 5 bases from V and 3 bases from J; junction bases left unmatched: 1. The CDR3 nucleotides are TGTGCCAGCAGTTGGACTAGCTACGAGCAGTACTTC. Protein product: CASSWTSYEQYF.

The chain couples TRBV10-3 to TRBJ1-2; 10 bases agree with TRBD1. J lost 8 bases, V lost 4 bases, and 4 bases had no gene match. Per germline, CDR1 ENHRY and CDR2 SYGVKD. The CDR3 is 13 residues long. The CDR3 protein is CAISAGTGDGYTF. The DNA of the CDR3 is TGTGCCATCAGTGCGGGGACAGGGGACGGCTACACCTTC.